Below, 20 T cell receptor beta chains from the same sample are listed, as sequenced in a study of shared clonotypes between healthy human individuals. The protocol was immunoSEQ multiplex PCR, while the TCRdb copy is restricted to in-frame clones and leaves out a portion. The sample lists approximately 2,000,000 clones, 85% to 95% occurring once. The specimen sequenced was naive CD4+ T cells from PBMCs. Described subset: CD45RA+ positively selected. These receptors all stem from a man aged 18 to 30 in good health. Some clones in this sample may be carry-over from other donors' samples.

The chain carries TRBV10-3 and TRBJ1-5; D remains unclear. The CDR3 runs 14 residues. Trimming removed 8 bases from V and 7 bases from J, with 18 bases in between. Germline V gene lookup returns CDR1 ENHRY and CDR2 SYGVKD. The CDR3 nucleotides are TGTGCCATCGCGGGCGGCCTCGACCAGCAGCCCCAGCATTTT. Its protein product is CAIAGGLDQQPQHF.

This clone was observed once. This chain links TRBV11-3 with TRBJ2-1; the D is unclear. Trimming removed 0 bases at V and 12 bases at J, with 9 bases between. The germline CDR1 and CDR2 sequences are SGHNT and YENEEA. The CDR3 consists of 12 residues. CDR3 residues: CASSLDGWLQFF. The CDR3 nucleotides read TGTGCCAGCAGCTTAGATGGGTGGTTGCAGTTCTTC.

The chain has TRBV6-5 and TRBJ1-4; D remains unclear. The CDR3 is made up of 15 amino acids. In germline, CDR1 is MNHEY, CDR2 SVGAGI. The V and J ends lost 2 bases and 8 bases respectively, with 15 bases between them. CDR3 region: CASSYSEFTREKLFF. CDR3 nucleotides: TGTGCCAGCAGTTACAGCGAATTCACCAGGGAAAAACTGTTTTTT.

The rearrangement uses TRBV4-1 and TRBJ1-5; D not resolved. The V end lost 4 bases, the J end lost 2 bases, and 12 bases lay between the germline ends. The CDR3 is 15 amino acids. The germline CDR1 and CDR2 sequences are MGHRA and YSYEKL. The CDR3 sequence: CASSPTPNGNQPQHF. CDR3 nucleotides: TGCGCCAGCAGCCCCACTCCAAACGGCAATCAGCCCCAGCATTTT.

The CDR3 is CATSRDDSTASEAFF. DNA for the CDR3: TGTGCCACCAGCAGAGATGATAGCACGGCCTCGGAAGCTTTCTTT. The V call is TRBV15, the J call TRBJ1-1; D is unclear. Trimming cost V 0 bases and J 8 bases, with 16 bases left between them. Germline V lookup: CDR1 LNHNV, CDR2 YYDKDF (reference sequence). The CDR3 is made up of 15 amino acids.

The CDR3 DNA follows: TGTGCCAGCAGCCAGGGACTAGGGGGCACAGATACGCAGTATTTT. It encodes CASSQGLGGTDTQYF. The chain couples TRBV27 to TRBJ2-3; 8 bases match TRBD2. V lost 6 bases and J lost 1; bases outside the gene matches: 6. This CDR3 region has 15 residues. Germline V gene sequence: CDR1 MNHEY, CDR2 SMNVEV (reference sequence).

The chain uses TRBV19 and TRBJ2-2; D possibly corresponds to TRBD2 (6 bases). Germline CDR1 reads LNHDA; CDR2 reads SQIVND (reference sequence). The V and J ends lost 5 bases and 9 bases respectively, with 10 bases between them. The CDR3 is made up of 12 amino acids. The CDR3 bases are TGTGCCAGTAGTTGGAGGGAGAGGGAGCTGTTTTTT. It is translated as CASSWRERELFF.

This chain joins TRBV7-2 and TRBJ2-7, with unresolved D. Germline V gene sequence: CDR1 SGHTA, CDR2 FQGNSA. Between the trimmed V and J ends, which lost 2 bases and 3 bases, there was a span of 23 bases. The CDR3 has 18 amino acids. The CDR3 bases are TGTGCCAGCAGCTTAAGGATAAGAACCCTACTTCTATTCTACGAGCAGTACTTC. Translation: CASSLRIRTLLLFYEQYF.

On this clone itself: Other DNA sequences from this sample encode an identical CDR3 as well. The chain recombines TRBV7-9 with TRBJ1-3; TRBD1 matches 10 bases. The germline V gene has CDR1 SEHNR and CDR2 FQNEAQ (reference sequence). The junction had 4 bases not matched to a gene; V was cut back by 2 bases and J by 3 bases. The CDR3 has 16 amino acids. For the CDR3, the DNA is TGTGCCAGCAGCTTACGACAGGGGGCGAGTGGAAACACCATATATTTT. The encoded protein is CASSLRQGASGNTIYF.

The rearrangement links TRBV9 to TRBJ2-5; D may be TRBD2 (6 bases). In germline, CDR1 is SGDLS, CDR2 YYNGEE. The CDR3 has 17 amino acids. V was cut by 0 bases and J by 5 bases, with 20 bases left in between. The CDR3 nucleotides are TGTGCCAGCAGCGTAGGCCGAGGCGGACGTCGGGGGGAGACCCAGTACTTC. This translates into CASSVGRGGRRGETQYF. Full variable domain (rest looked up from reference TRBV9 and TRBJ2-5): DSGVTQTPKHLITATGQRVTLRCSPRSGDLSVYWYQQSLDQGLQFLIQYYNGEERAKGNILERFSAQQFPDLHSELNLSSLELGDSALYFCASSVGRGGRRGETQYFGPGTRLLVL.

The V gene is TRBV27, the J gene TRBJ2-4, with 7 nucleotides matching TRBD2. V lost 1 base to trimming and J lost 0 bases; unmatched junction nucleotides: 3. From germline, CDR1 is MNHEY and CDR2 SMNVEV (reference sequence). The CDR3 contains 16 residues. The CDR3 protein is CASSLFGGIAKNIQYF. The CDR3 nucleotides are TGTGCCAGCAGTTTATTCGGGGGGATAGCCAAAAACATTCAGTACTTC.

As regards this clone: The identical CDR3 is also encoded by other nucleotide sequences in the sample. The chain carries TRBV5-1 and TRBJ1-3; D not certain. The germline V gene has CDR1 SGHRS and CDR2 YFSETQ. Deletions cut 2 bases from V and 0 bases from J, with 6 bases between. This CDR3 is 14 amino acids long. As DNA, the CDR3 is TGCGCCAGCAGCTTAAGCAGCTCTGGAAACACCATATATTTT. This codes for CASSLSSSGNTIYF.

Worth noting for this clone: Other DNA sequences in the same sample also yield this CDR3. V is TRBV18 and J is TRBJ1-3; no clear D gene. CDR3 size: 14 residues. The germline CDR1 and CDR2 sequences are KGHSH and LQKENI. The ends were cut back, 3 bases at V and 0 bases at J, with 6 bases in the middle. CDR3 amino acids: CASSPRLSGNTIYF. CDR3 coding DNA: TGTGCCAGCTCACCGCGGCTCTCTGGAAACACCATATATTTT.

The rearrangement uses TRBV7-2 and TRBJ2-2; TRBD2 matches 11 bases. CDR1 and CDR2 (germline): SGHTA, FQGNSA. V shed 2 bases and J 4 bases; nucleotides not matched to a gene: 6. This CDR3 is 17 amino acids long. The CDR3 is CASSLFSLAGGTGELFF. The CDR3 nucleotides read TGTGCCAGCAGCTTATTTAGTCTAGCGGGAGGCACCGGGGAGCTGTTTTTT.

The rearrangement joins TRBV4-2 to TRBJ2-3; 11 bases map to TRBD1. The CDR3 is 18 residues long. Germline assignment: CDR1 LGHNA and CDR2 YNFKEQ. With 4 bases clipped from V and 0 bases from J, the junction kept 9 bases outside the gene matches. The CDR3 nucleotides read TGTGCCAGCAGCCGAGGACCAGGGACAGGGGGAAGCACAGATACGCAGTATTTT. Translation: CASSRGPGTGGSTDTQYF.

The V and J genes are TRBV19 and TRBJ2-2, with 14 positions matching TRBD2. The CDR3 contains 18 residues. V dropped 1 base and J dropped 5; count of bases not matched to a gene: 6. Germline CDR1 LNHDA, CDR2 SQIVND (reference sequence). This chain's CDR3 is CASSIAGTSGSGTGELFF. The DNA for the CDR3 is TGTGCCAGTAGTATAGCCGGGACTAGCGGGAGCGGGACCGGGGAGCTGTTTTTT.

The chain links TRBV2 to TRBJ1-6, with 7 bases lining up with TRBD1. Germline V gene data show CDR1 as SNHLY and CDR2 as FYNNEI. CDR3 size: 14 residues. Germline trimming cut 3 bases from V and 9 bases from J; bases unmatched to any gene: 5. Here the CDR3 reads CASSDEEGASPLHF. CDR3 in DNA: TGTGCCAGCAGTGACGAGGAGGGGGCTTCACCCCTCCACTTT.

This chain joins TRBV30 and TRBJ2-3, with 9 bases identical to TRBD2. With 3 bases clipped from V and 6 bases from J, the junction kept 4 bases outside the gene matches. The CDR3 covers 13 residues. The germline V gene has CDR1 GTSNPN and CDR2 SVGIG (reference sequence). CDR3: CAWSAGGWDTQYF. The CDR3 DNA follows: TGTGCCTGGAGCGCGGGAGGGTGGGATACGCAGTATTTT. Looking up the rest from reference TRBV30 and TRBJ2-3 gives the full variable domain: SQTIHQWPATLVQPVGSPLSLECTVEGTSNPNLYWYRQAAGRGLQLLFYSVGIGQISSEVPQNLSASRPQDRQFILSSKKLLLSDSGFYLCAWSAGGWDTQYFGPGTRLTVL.

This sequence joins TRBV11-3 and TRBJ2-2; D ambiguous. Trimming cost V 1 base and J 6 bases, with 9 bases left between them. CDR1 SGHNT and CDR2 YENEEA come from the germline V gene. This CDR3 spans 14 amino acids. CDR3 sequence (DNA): TGTGCCAGCAGCTTAGGATTGGTAGCCGGGGAGCTGTTTTTT. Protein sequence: CASSLGLVAGELFF.

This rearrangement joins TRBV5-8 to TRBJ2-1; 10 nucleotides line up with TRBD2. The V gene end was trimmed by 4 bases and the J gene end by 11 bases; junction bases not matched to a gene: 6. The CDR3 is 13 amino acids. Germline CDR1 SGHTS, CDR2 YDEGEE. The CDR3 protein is CASSPGLAEKQFF. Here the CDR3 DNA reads TGTGCCAGCAGCCCAGGACTAGCGGAGAAGCAGTTCTTC.